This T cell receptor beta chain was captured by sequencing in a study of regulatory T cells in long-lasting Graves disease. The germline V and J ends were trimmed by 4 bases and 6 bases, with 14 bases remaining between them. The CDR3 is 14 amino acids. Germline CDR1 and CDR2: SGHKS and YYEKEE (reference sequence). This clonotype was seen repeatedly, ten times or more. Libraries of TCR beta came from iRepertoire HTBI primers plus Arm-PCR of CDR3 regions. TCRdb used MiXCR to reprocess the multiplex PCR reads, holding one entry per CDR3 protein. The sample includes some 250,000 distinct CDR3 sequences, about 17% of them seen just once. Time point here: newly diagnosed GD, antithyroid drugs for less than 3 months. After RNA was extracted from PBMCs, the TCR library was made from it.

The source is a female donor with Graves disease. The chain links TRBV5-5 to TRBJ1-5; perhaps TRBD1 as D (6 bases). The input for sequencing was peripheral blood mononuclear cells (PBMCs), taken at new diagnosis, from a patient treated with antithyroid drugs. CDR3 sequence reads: CASSTGMGGQPQHF. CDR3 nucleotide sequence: TGTGCCAGCAGCACAGGGATGGGGGGTCAGCCCCAGCATTTT.